A single sample gave rise to the 24 T cell receptor beta chains below, sequenced in a study of shared clonotypes between healthy human individuals. This table comes from immunoSEQ multiplex PCR, and its TCRdb copy is limited to in-frame clones, with some not included. The sample records under 2.5 million clones, around 92% being singletons. Sequencing used naive CD4+ T cells from PBMCs. Indicated subset: CD45RA+ positively selected. Receptors were obtained from a man aged 18 to 35 in good health. Some clones in this sample may be carry-over from other donors' samples.

This clone has a handful of counts. The gene calls are TRBV9 and TRBJ1-5; no clear D gene. Trimming took off 0 bases at V and 3 bases at J, with 10 bases between the two ends. CDR3 length: 15 residues. Germline V gene lookup returns CDR1 SGDLS and CDR2 YYNGEE. In DNA, the CDR3 is TGTGCCAGCAGCGTAGAAGGGAATTACAATCAGCCCCAGCATTTT. Protein product: CASSVEGNYNQPQHF. The complete variable domain, with remaining parts taken from reference TRBV9 and TRBJ1-5, reads DSGVTQTPKHLITATGQRVTLRCSPRSGDLSVYWYQQSLDQGLQFLIQYYNGEERAKGNILERFSAQQFPDLHSELNLSSLELGDSALYFCASSVEGNYNQPQHFGDGTRLSIL.

The chain employs TRBV4-2 and TRBJ2-5; no clear D. Trimming removed 2 bases at V and 3 bases at J, with 10 bases between. CDR3 length: 14 residues. Germline CDR1 reads LGHNA; CDR2 reads YNFKEQ. Here the CDR3 DNA reads TGTGCCAGCAGCCAATCCGTCGCCGAAGAGACCCAGTACTTC. This sequence encodes CASSQSVAEETQYF.

This clone is a singleton in its sample. The chain combines TRBV28 with TRBJ2-7; D perhaps matches TRBD2 (6 bases). Trimming stripped 3 bases from V and 0 bases from J, with 15 bases between. This CDR3 has 16 amino acids. The germline gives CDR1 MDHEN, CDR2 SYDVKM. CDR3 DNA: TGTGCCAGCAGTTTGTCTAGCGCCTTAAGCTCCTACGAGCAGTACTTC. It encodes CASSLSSALSSYEQYF.

V gene TRBV10-3 combines with J gene TRBJ2-3, with 12 positions matching TRBD2. Looked up from germline, CDR1 is ENHRY and CDR2 is SYGVKD. The V segment lost 4 bases and the J segment 4 bases; nucleotides outside the gene matches: 3. This CDR3 has 15 amino acids. The DNA of the CDR3 is TGTGCCATCAGTGTCAGACTAGCGGGAGCAGATACGCAGTATTTT. This encodes CAISVRLAGADTQYF.

The chain's CDR3 is CASSPPGGSDTQYF. The CDR3 region has the DNA TGTGCCAGCAGCCCCCCTGGGGGGTCAGATACGCAGTATTTT. The J gene is TRBJ2-3, the V gene TRBV7-3; tentatively, D is TRBD2 (6 bases). This CDR3 comprises 14 residues. Germline-derived CDR1 and CDR2 are SGHTA and FQGTGA. V lost 5 bases to trimming and J lost 4 bases, with 13 bases between them.

This rearrangement joins TRBV5-4 to TRBJ2-7; D gene uncertain. Germline V gene sequence: CDR1 SGHNT, CDR2 YYREEE (reference sequence). The CDR3 is made up of 13 amino acids. Trimming shortened V by 1 base and J by 4 bases, and 9 bases separated the two germline ends. The CDR3 sequence is CASSLKNEYEQYF. Here the CDR3 DNA reads TGTGCCAGCAGCTTGAAGAATGAGTACGAGCAGTACTTC.

V and J are TRBV5-1 and TRBJ2-2; D is ambiguous. V was shortened by 3 bases and J by 2 bases, with 17 bases between the two germline ends. Looked up from germline, CDR1 is SGHRS and CDR2 is YFSETQ. CDR3 length equals 17 residues. CDR3: CASSSLSRQLNTGELFF. The CDR3 DNA is TGCGCCAGCAGCTCCCTAAGCAGGCAGCTCAACACCGGGGAGCTGTTTTTT.

The V gene is TRBV5-1, the J gene TRBJ1-1, with D perhaps matching TRBD1 (6 bases). Germline CDR1 reads SGHRS; CDR2 reads YFSETQ. Trimming left V 1 base short and J 4 bases short, with 17 bases between. The CDR3 contains 16 residues. The CDR3 sequence: CASSLIVTGSGTEAFF. The CDR3 region has the DNA TGCGCCAGCAGCTTGATTGTTACAGGGTCGGGCACTGAAGCTTTCTTT.

V gene TRBV6-1 combines with J gene TRBJ1-1; no definite D call. Germline V gene lookup returns CDR1 MNHNS and CDR2 SASEGT. CDR3 size: 14 residues. V lost 2 bases and J lost 1, with 8 bases in between. The CDR3, as DNA: TGTGCCAGCAGTGAAATTTCAGGGAACACTGAAGCTTTCTTT. Translation gives CASSEISGNTEAFF.

V and J are TRBV28 and TRBJ2-3; 8 positions match TRBD2. The germline V gene encodes CDR1 MDHEN and CDR2 SYDVKM. V was pared by 2 bases and J by 4 bases, with 2 bases of the junction left unmatched. The CDR3 contains 14 residues. The CDR3 DNA sequence: TGTGCCAGCAGTTTAGTCGGGAGGGCAGATACGCAGTATTTT. Its protein is CASSLVGRADTQYF.

This chain links TRBV5-8 with TRBJ2-4, with D unclear. Trimming cost V 4 bases and J 3 bases, with 11 bases left between them. Per the germline V gene, CDR1 is SGHTS and CDR2 is YDEGEE. CDR3 length: 14 residues. DNA of the CDR3: TGTGCCAGCAGCCGTATATCGGGCAAAAACATTCAGTACTTC. This encodes CASSRISGKNIQYF.

This chain joins TRBV30 and TRBJ2-7; 8 bases map to TRBD1. The CDR3 length is 14 residues. Germline CDR1 and CDR2: GTSNPN and SVGIG (reference sequence). The trim removed 4 bases at V and 4 bases at J, leaving 9 bases unmatched. The CDR3 sequence is CAWKMLDREYEQYF. As DNA, the CDR3 is TGTGCCTGGAAGATGCTGGACAGGGAGTACGAGCAGTACTTC.

V gene TRBV29-1 combines with J gene TRBJ2-2; 10 bases align to TRBD2. The V and J ends lost 4 bases and 4 bases, in that order; junction bases with no gene match: 18. The CDR3 sequence is 19 residues long. Germline CDR1 is SQVTM and CDR2 is ANQGSEA. This CDR3 is CSVVLVVSGRKDPTGELFF. The DNA for the CDR3 is TGCAGCGTTGTCCTAGTGGTTAGCGGGAGGAAAGACCCCACCGGGGAGCTGTTTTTT.

This chain links TRBV7-8 with TRBJ1-3, with D possibly TRBD1 on 5 matching bases. CDR1 is SGHVS, CDR2 FQNEAQ, per germline. Trimming took off 7 bases at V and 2 bases at J, with 15 bases between the two ends. The CDR3 has 15 residues. CDR3 sequence (DNA): TGTGCCAGCACCGACAGTAGGACTCCTGGAAACACCATATATTTT. This sequence encodes CASTDSRTPGNTIYF.

This clone has just one count. The chain uses TRBV5-1 and TRBJ1-3; 9 bases align to TRBD1. The CDR3 length is 15 residues. Trimming removed 4 bases from V and 6 bases from J; junction bases left unmatched: 8. From germline, CDR1 is SGHRS and CDR2 YFSETQ. The CDR3 bases are TGCGCCAGCAGCCCTGGGACAGGGAATGCAAACACCATATATTTT. Protein: CASSPGTGNANTIYF.

Comment on this clone: This CDR3 is also generated by other DNA sequences in the sample. V usage is TRBV7-2 and J usage is TRBJ2-1; D may be TRBD1 (6 bases). The CDR3 is 11 amino acids. V lost 7 bases, J lost 9 bases, and 10 bases lay in between. Germline V gene data show CDR1 as SGHTA and CDR2 as FQGNSA. CDR3 residues: CASTLGGEQFF. DNA for the CDR3: TGTGCCAGCACCCTAGGGGGTGAGCAGTTCTTC.

The V call is TRBV6-1, the J call TRBJ2-5; 10 positions match TRBD2. The CDR3 runs 17 residues. Trimming removed 3 bases from V and 2 bases from J; junction bases left unmatched: 9. Germline CDR1 MNHNS, CDR2 SASEGT. This CDR3 reads CASSDLAGAPGQETQYF. Here the CDR3 DNA reads TGTGCCAGCAGTGACCTAGCGGGGGCCCCTGGGCAAGAGACCCAGTACTTC.

The genes are TRBV5-1 and TRBJ1-1; D not resolved. The V end lost 4 bases, the J end lost 4 bases, and 5 bases lay between the germline ends. Germline V CDR1 and CDR2: SGHRS, YFSETQ. The CDR3 loop spans 11 amino acids. In nucleotides, the CDR3 is TGCGCCAGCAGCGGGAGCACTGAAGCTTTCTTT. This encodes CASSGSTEAFF.

This chain links TRBV4-1 with TRBJ2-7; 8 positions match TRBD1. The length of the CDR3 is 15 residues. Trimming at V came to 2 bases and at J to 1 base, leaving 4 bases not matched to a gene. Germline loops: CDR1 MGHRA, CDR2 YSYEKL. The CDR3 protein is CASSQRTGSSYEQYF. CDR3 in DNA: TGCGCCAGCAGCCAAAGGACAGGGTCATCCTACGAGCAGTACTTC.

This sequence joins TRBV29-1 and TRBJ2-7, with TRBD1 matching 7 bases. Germline CDR1 is SQVTM and CDR2 is ANQGSEA. V was clipped by 6 bases and J by 0 bases; unmatched bases: 8. The CDR3 sequence is 14 residues long. CDR3 loop: CSVAGTASSYEQYF. The CDR3 bases are TGCAGCGTCGCCGGGACAGCAAGCTCCTACGAGCAGTACTTC.

V gene TRBV27 combines with J gene TRBJ2-3, with D maybe TRBD2 (6 bases). Germline values: CDR1 MNHEY, CDR2 SMNVEV (reference sequence). The CDR3 contains 14 residues. V shed 3 bases and J shed 5 bases, with 12 bases lying between them. CDR3 sequence (DNA): TGTGCCAGCAGTTTCTTTGGGGGAGGAGATACGCAGTATTTT. It is translated as CASSFFGGGDTQYF.

The count of this clone is one. V and J are TRBV6-6 and TRBJ1-5; D remains unclear. The V end lost 0 bases, the J end lost 3 bases, and 9 bases lay between the germline ends. From germline, CDR1 is MNHNY and CDR2 SVGAGI (reference sequence). This CDR3 is built from 15 residues. CDR3: CASSYSRGNNQPQHF. In DNA form, the CDR3 reads TGTGCCAGCAGTTACTCGAGAGGAAACAATCAGCCCCAGCATTTT.

The V gene is TRBV11-1, the J gene TRBJ2-1, with TRBD2 identical over 8 bases. CDR3 length: 16 residues. V gave up 1 base and J gave up 7 bases; unmatched junction bases: 9. Germline-derived CDR1 and CDR2 are SGHAT and FQDESV (reference sequence). The CDR3 loop is CASSLVKGVAGNEQFF. The CDR3 region has the DNA TGTGCCAGCAGCTTAGTCAAGGGGGTAGCGGGAAATGAGCAGTTCTTC. Full variable domain (remainder filled in from reference TRBV11-1 and TRBJ2-1): EAEVAQSPRYKITEKSQAVAFWCDPISGHATLYWYRQILGQGPELLVQFQDESVVDDSQLPKDRFSAERLKGVDSTLKIQPAELGDSAMYLCASSLVKGVAGNEQFFGPGTRLTVL.

The CDR3: CASSASGTGAYEQYF. The CDR3 coding sequence is TGTGCCAGCAGCGCCTCCGGGACAGGAGCCTACGAGCAGTACTTC. The V gene is TRBV7-9, the J gene TRBJ2-7; 8 bases line up with TRBD1. V was pared by 5 bases and J by 2 bases, with 8 bases of the junction left unmatched. CDR3 length equals 15 residues. The germline V gene encodes CDR1 SEHNR and CDR2 FQNEAQ (reference sequence).